This is a list of T cell receptor beta chains from one sample in a study of monozygotic twins with inflammatory bowel disease. Reanalyzing the 5' RACE reads, TCRdb keeps one entry per CDR3 protein, without DNA. This table lists some 170,000 distinct CDR3 sequences. Source material: blood. Receptors originate from a human donor with ulcerative colitis or Crohn's disease, or a healthy co-twin of an affected twin (not recorded which). The CDR3 runs from the conserved cysteine through the conserved F or W.

CDR3 protein,J gene,V gene
CASTGQGREQYF,TRBJ2-7,TRBV28
CSASHRVFNNEQFF,TRBJ2-1,TRBV20-1
CASSLNQNTEAFF,TRBJ1-1,TRBV5-1
CAGGHGLYNEQFF,TRBJ2-1,TRBV11-3
CASSRQGVRDIQYF,TRBJ2-4,TRBV6-1
CASGTGSSYNEQFF,TRBJ2-1,TRBV19
CSAMGAGYNEQFF,TRBJ2-1,TRBV20-1
CASRRGILDEQYF,TRBJ2-7,TRBV27
CTSSLSSDGEQFF,TRBJ2-1,TRBV12-3/TRBV12-4
CASSRGTQNTEAFF,TRBJ1-1,TRBV5-1
CASSFVGRASYEQYF,TRBJ2-7,TRBV12-3/TRBV12-4
CASSEAAVLNYGYTF,TRBJ1-2,TRBV6-1
CSAPAQRGSYNEQFF,TRBJ2-1,TRBV20-1
CSAARRSSYEQYF,TRBJ2-7,TRBV20-1
CATPRGNCTEAFF,TRBJ1-1,TRBV5-1
CASSFGQGRETQYF,TRBJ2-5,TRBV5-1
CATATLRTGEGGYTF,TRBJ1-2,TRBV15
CSARSLSGSSTDTQYF,TRBJ2-3,TRBV20-1
CASSLGTSGIPPNEQFF,TRBJ2-1,TRBV5-1
CASSLTLTDRQTQYF,TRBJ2-5,TRBV7-3
CASSLGGPGESQYF,TRBJ2-5,TRBV7-3
CASSQGGEDTEAFF,TRBJ1-1,TRBV2
CASSPTPWQVRHEQYF,TRBJ2-7,TRBV6-2/TRBV6-3
CASSQGGWTGDNSPLHF,TRBJ1-6,TRBV4-2
CASSIDGAGGDTGELFF,TRBJ2-2,TRBV19